The sequence of this T cell receptor beta chain was determined in a study of identical twins. TCRdb re-analysed the 5' RACE reads in MiXCR, keeping a single row per CDR3 protein. The repertoire has about 1.7 million distinct CDR3 sequences, less than 40% of them found once; the top ten carry approximately 0.29%. Per the germline V gene, CDR1 is SGHRS and CDR2 is YFSETQ. Trimming cost V 1 base and J 7 bases, with 15 bases left between them. CDR3 length: 15 amino acids. This TCR derives from a newborn girl in good health. Sample: cord blood. The chain links TRBV5-1 to TRBJ1-5; D is ambiguous. CDR3 bases: TGCGCCAGCAGCTTGACGGAGAGTACGGCGCAGCCCCAGCATTTT. Encoded protein: CASSLTESTAQPQHF.